Reported below is one TCR beta chain. No antigen is known for it. These data originate in a study of cytomegalovirus exposure and HLA in healthy donors. Study summary: Roughly 180 million T cells yielded 120 million or so unique TCR beta sequences, as an earlier analysis found.

Study-wide findings and caveats: With later analysis, a missense DCLRE1C variant became linked to TCR beta V- and J-gene trimming.

13 Jbeta primers and 60 Vbeta primers were used for the PCR. Assay: immunoSEQ multiplex PCR; the TCRdb copy retains only in-frame clones and omits some. The sample lists about 140,000 clones, 60% to 85% occurring once. Trimming removed 3 bases at V and 4 bases at J, with 14 bases between. The germline CDR1 and CDR2 sequences are SGHRS and YFSETQ. This CDR3 is built from 14 residues. Material: PBMCs. The sequence was collected from a male donor in good health and CMV-seronegative. The chain uses TRBV5-1 and TRBJ2-7, with a weak D call TRBD1 (6 bases). CDR3 sequence (DNA): TGCGCCAGCAGCTCGGCTACAGGGAAGTACGAGCAGTACTTC. Its protein product is CASSSATGKYEQYF.